Listed here is a single TCR beta chain. Its cognate antigen is unknown. The CDR3 has 17 amino acids. V was clipped by 7 bases and J by 5 bases; unmatched bases: 15. CDR1 and CDR2 (germline): SGHVS, FQNEAQ. The data belong to a study of PD-1 blockade in classical Hodgkin lymphoma. Notes on the study in general: Why repertoires differed is undefined; disease activity or prior therapy possibly contributed.

TCRdb's table, derived via immunoSEQ multiplex PCR, lists solely in-frame clones and lacks some. The sample includes 90,000 to 140,000 clones, roughly nine tenths of them seen just once. Regarding time point: cycle 4 day 1 (C4D1), after less than 7 weeks of nivolumab. All trial patients relapsed after autologous stem cell transplantation. Best outcomes ranged across complete response, partial response and progressive disease. Material: peripheral blood mononuclear cells (PBMCs), obtained before the fourth cycle of nivolumab. The sequence derives from a human donor with classical Hodgkin lymphoma. The rearrangement links TRBV7-8 to TRBJ2-3; 10 bases fit TRBD2. The CDR3: CASTQRGSGRAGDTQYF. Here the CDR3 DNA reads TGTGCCAGCACCCAAAGGGGGAGCGGGAGGGCAGGAGATACGCAGTATTTT.